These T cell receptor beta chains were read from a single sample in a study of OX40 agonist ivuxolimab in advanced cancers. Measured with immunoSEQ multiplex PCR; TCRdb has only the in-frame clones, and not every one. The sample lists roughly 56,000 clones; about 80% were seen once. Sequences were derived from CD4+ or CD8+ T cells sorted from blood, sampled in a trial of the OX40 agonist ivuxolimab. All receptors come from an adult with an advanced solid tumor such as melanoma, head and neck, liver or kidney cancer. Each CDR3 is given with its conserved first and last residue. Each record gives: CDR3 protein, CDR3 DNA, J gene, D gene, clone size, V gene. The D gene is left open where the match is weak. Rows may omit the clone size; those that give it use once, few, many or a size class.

CASSLRDEAFF TGTGCCAGCAGCTTGAGGGATGAAGCTTTCTTT TRBJ1-1 - few TRBV5-5
CASSFVTELGIYEKLFF TGTGCCAGCAGTTTCGTGACAGAGCTTGGGATTTATGAAAAACTGTTTTTT TRBJ1-4 - - TRBV28
CASSHMDRGHQDTQYF TGCGCCAGCAGCCACATGGACAGGGGGCATCAAGATACGCAGTATTTT TRBJ2-3 TRBD1 - TRBV4-1
CASSLAAGTTYGYTF TGTGCCAGCAGCTTAGCGGCGGGGACTACCTATGGCTACACCTTC TRBJ1-2 - - TRBV7-9
CACWVLNQPQHF TGTGCCTGCTGGGTCCTCAATCAGCCCCAGCATTTT TRBJ1-5 - - TRBV30
CASSPARTSHEQFF TGTGCCAGCAGCCCAGCCCGGACCTCACATGAGCAGTTCTTC TRBJ2-1 - - TRBV11-2
CASSLRKGRKNTEAFF TGTGCCAGCAGTTTACGCAAAGGTCGGAAGAACACTGAAGCTTTCTTT TRBJ1-1 - few TRBV6-5
CSVEDGLAGTYNEQFF TGCAGCGTTGAGGATGGACTAGCGGGTACCTACAATGAGCAGTTCTTC TRBJ2-1 TRBD2 - TRBV29-1
CASIQGGGWHGYTF TGTGCCAGCATTCAAGGGGGAGGGTGGCATGGCTACACCTTC TRBJ1-2 - few TRBV28
CASSLIAVGDTQYF TGTGCCAGCAGCTTAATAGCTGTGGGAGATACGCAGTATTTT TRBJ2-3 - - TRBV7-9
CASSKGGGGGTEAFF TGTGCCAGCAGCAAGGGGGGAGGGGGCGGCACTGAAGCTTTCTTT TRBJ1-1 TRBD1 - TRBV7-9